These T cell receptor beta chains were read from a single sample in a study of cytomegalovirus exposure and HLA in healthy donors. The assay was immunoSEQ multiplex PCR, and TCRdb's table has in-frame clones only and misses some. The sample has about 160,000 clones; about 80% are singletons. Sequenced: PBMCs. The receptors here all came from a man aged 40-50 years in good health and CMV-seronegative. Each CDR3 is given with its conserved first and last residue. Fields, in order: clone size, D gene, J gene, V gene, CDR3 DNA, CDR3 protein. A D gene is named only where the DNA matches it firmly. Clone size, where shown, is once, few, many, or a class for clones that have expanded.

.,.,TRBJ2-7,TRBV7-8,TGTGCCAGCAGCTATCCGGGACAAGGCTACGAGCAGTACTTC,CASSYPGQGYEQYF
.,TRBD2,TRBJ2-3,TRBV4-2,TGTGCCAGCAGCTGGACTAGCGGGACAGATACGCAGTATTTT,CASSWTSGTDTQYF
.,.,TRBJ2-5,TRBV7-9,TGTGCCAGCAGCTTACGACAGAGCCAAGAGACCCAGTACTTC,CASSLRQSQETQYF
few,TRBD2,TRBJ2-2,TRBV5-4,TGTGCCAGCAGCTTAGGGGCTAGCGGCTATGCCGGGGAGCTGTTTTTT,CASSLGASGYAGELFF
.,.,TRBJ2-7,TRBV6-5,TGTGCCAGCAGAAAAGCGCCGGGGTACGAGCAGTACTTC,CASRKAPGYEQYF
.,.,TRBJ1-1,TRBV5-5,TGTGCCAGCAGCGCGGGCCCCCCAGGTGAAGCTTTCTTT,CASSAGPPGEAFF
.,TRBD2,TRBJ2-7,TRBV2,TGTGCCAGCAGTGAGACTAGCGGGTACAGCTACGAGCAGTACTTC,CASSETSGYSYEQYF
.,.,TRBJ2-5,TRBV5-6,TGTGCCAGCAGCTTTAGGGCAAGGGAGGACCTCCAAGAGACCCAGTACTTC,CASSFRAREDLQETQYF
.,.,TRBJ2-5,TRBV27,TGTGCCTCTAGACGGGGCCAAGAGACCCAGTACTTC,CASRRGQETQYF
.,TRBD2,TRBJ2-6,TRBV27,TGTGCCAGCAGTCCACTTCTAGCGGGAGTAGCTGGGGCCAACGTCCTGACTTTC,CASSPLLAGVAGANVLTF
once,.,TRBJ2-2,TRBV27,TGTGCCAGCATGACAGGCCTGAACACCGGGGAGCTGTTTTTT,CASMTGLNTGELFF
.,.,TRBJ2-3,TRBV7-9,TGTGCCAGCAGCTTAAGTCAGGGTTGGACGCAGTATTTT,CASSLSQGWTQYF
.,TRBD1,TRBJ2-2,TRBV30,TGTGCCTGGAGCTCCTGGGACAGCACCTACGGGGAGCTGTTTTTT,CAWSSWDSTYGELFF
.,TRBD2,TRBJ2-5,TRBV11-1,TGTGCCAGCAGCTTATTGTCTAGCGGGGTCCAAGAGACCCAGTACTTC,CASSLLSSGVQETQYF
.,TRBD2,TRBJ2-5,TRBV29-1,TGCAGCGTCACTAGCGGGGGGGGATTATTAGAGACCCAGTACTTC,CSVTSGGGLLETQYF
.,TRBD1,TRBJ1-4,TRBV18,TGTGCCAGCTCACTCTCGACAGGGGGGAATGAAAAACTGTTTTTT,CASSLSTGGNEKLFF
once,TRBD2,TRBJ2-5,TRBV6-1,TGTGCCAGCATACTAGCGGGAGCAGAGACCCAGTACTTC,CASILAGAETQYF